This T cell receptor (beta chain) was found in a study of cytomegalovirus exposure and HLA in healthy donors (dated by TCRdb to about 2017). With respect to the entire study: An earlier analysis of a few hundred of the donors reported 276 Gb of sequence data and 90 million to 120 million unique TCR beta sequences obtained from about 179 million T cells. About 280 gigabases of sequencing data and around 85 million unique TCR sequences made up an early release that covered some 640 HLA-typed donors. Of the 300 to 400 genotyped donors, over 70% fell in the genetic ancestry cluster associated with self-reported Caucasian donors. The study aimed to test whether signatures of past pathogen exposure could be identified by cataloging public T cell receptors. The T cell repertoires of under 700 subjects were profiled by immunosequencing and related to cytomegalovirus serostatus. Along with the approximately 600-subject first cohort, a separate validation cohort of about 110 different subjects was used. High-throughput TCR immunosequencing, statistical association of individual TCRs with disease status, and machine learning were combined to predict cytomegalovirus infection status. A later analysis re-analyzed previously published TCR beta repertoires from approximately 700 donors and added high-resolution HLA genotyping to study TCR occurrence patterns. Rather than using new phenotypic data, the later analysis identified candidate immune exposures from TCR beta sequences and from how often those sequences occurred across donors. An earlier analysis of 587 of the donors used high-throughput TCR beta sequencing to judge whether each TCR beta V gene segment behaved as functional or pseudogenic. Donor age, sex, ethnicity and CMV serostatus were compiled together with the repertoire data. Genome-wide SNP genotypes for about three fifths of the roughly 670 donors were used in a later genetic analysis, which treated that subset as a discovery cohort. Every discovery cohort repertoire had been produced on one sequencing platform. Class I and class II HLA loci were covered by the typing at four-digit resolution. The number of typed donors differed by locus: roughly 620-630 for A, B, C, DRB1 and DQB1; 500 to 550 for DQA1; over 600 for DPA1; and 450 to 480 for DPB1. Several DR-DQ haplotypes were treated as single units for association and clustering because of strong linkage in the cohort. Across some 400 genotyped donors of the cohort, an average of about 240,000 unique TCR beta nucleotide sequences per donor were sequenced, and approximately 17% of those sequences were non-productive. Overall results and qualifications from the work: According to a later analysis, parvovirus B19, influenza, CMV and Epstein-Barr virus appeared linked to several top co-occurrence clusters. According to the authors, the approach could potentially be generalized to other disease states and immunological phenotypes. Because counts were too low, approximately 18 rarely observed V segments, including chromosome 9 orphons, were excluded from the earlier analysis of 587 of the donors. V-gene and J-gene trimming of TCR beta chains was associated with a missense DCLRE1C variant in a later genetic analysis, and the association was replicated in an independent cohort. While some public TCRs were present in many individuals, most TCR sequences turned up only very rarely across donors. Correlated functional status among segregating V segments might be attributable to linkage disequilibrium, but an unknown experimental factor could not be ruled out. In a later analysis, TCR association rates were found to vary across HLA loci, with the most associated TCRs seen for DRB1 alleles and the fewest for HLA-C alleles. The sequencing pipeline was judged likely to have produced a cluster of highly shared sequence variants as a technical artifact. The classifier was reported to diagnose cytomegalovirus status with high specificity and sensitivity in both the original and validation cohorts. In a later analysis, most CMV-associated TCR beta chains were found to appear HLA-restricted, with HLA associations seemingly driven largely by CMV exposure. A later genetic analysis reported fewer N-insertions in productive TCRs among donors in an Asian-associated ancestry cluster than the roughly 690-donor mean. The study listed approximately 150 TCR beta chains as associated with cytomegalovirus. Presence/absence analyses assumed roughly uniform sequencing depth across donors, an assumption that may not hold. In an earlier analysis of over 550 of the donors, most TCR beta V segments were observed in productive rearrangements about 87% or about 30% of the time, broadly matching IMGT annotations. Because HLA typing was missing for some donors at each locus, association tests included only the typed subset. A further reported finding was that TCR beta sequences accurately predicted the HLA-A and HLA-B alleles for most subjects in the first cohort. Specific HLA alleles were associated with 15,000 to 20,000 TCR beta sequences at a false discovery rate of 0.05 in a later analysis. In a later analysis, HLA-associated TCR beta chains were found to be more clonally expanded and to have lower generation probabilities than equally common non-associated chains. When HLA alleles, especially DR and DQ, strongly co-occurred, attributing TCR associations to individual alleles was difficult. Some IMGT-functional V segments, including TRBV6-2 and TRBV6-3, could not be distinguished by the 87-base-pair reads and were therefore excluded. Only TCR beta chains were sequenced in this cohort, and the absence of alpha or paired-chain data limited detectable features. In vitro tests confirmed that three of the cytomegalovirus-associated TCR beta chains recognize cytomegalovirus antigens. CMV serostatus was the only immune exposure information available for the cohort.

CDR1 and CDR2, looked up from the germline V gene, are ENHRY and SYGVKD. Trimming takes 1 base from V and 4 bases from J, and the germline ends sit 8 bases apart. The CDR3 contains 14 residues, cysteine and phenylalanine counted. The entry retains the CDR3 DNA only, 42 bases that are in frame from base 1. Libraries were prepared through the immunoSEQ multiplex PCR assay. For the multiplex PCR, a mixture combining 60 forward primers for TCR Vbeta segments and 13 reverse primers for TCR Jbeta segments was used. The CDR3 region of rearranged TCR beta genes was amplified from genomic DNA by a multiplex PCR assay. On the Illumina HiSeq System, the amplified TCR beta libraries were sequenced as 87-base-pair reads. The published analysis was carried out like this. In a later analysis, tens of millions of unique TCR beta chains were counted across the approximately 640 repertoires, and around 11 million of these chains were shared by at least two donors. Raw reads were error-corrected and collapsed into unique sequences by a nearest-neighbor algorithm in which closely related sequences were merged to remove PCR and sequencing errors. V, D and J gene segments were assigned by aligning CDR3 sequences to IMGT reference sequences. Each retained sequence needed at least a six-nucleotide match to both a V gene segment and a J gene segment. Rearrangements were called productive when the CDR3 lacked stop codons and stayed in frame with V and J; all others were non-productive. CDR3 was defined by IMGT convention, running from the second conserved V-encoded cysteine to the conserved J-encoded phenylalanine. Sequences without an unambiguous match to a single V gene segment were excluded from the earlier analysis of about 630 of the donors. An earlier analysis of some 500 of the donors classified V segments as functional when productive rearrangements were above 56.7% and as segregating when the standard deviation between donors was above 5%. A statistical classification framework was developed to diagnose cytomegalovirus status using the catalog of TCR beta chain sequences. V and J gene assignment, in a later analysis, came from comparing TCR nucleotide sequences with IMGT/GENE-DB human TR gene sequences. In a later analysis, CDR3 sequences and most-parsimonious VDJ recombination scenarios were assigned using the TCRdist pipeline. In a later analysis, each TCR beta chain was defined by its CDR3 amino acid sequence together with its V-gene family, and reads lacking a unique V-gene family were excluded. A later analysis removed over 500 highly shared, low-generation-probability nucleotide sequences to deal with suspected cross-contamination and a sequencing artifact. For each public chain, a later analysis derived a clonal expansion index from normalized ranks of inferred template counts within each repertoire. A later analysis computed generation probabilities with a VDJ recombination model fitted to out-of-frame rearrangements, and checked the results against IGoR. In a later analysis, TCR-TCR, TCR-HLA and TCR-CMV co-occurrence was scored with hypergeometric tests, and a repertoire-size bias correction was applied to TCR pairs. To estimate false discovery rates, a later analysis permuted the HLA or CMV assignments 20 times. In a later analysis, co-occurring TCRs were grouped using DBSCAN, and TCRdist sequence similarity was added for clustering within HLA-allele-positive subsets. Repertoires with fewer than 30,000 or more than 120,000 public chains were left out of co-occurrence clustering, as were several repertoires with anomalous nucleotide sharing. TCRdb holds this immuneACCESS table with in-frame rearrangements only. Some clones are missing; in checked studies, unresolved V genes explain under half, and the rest has no known cause. V and J calls and clone size are as listed in that table; D and trimming were resolved from the DNA. The table for this sample lists roughly 100,000 clones; less than 85% of them were counted only once. Jointly, the top ten make up more than 8% of the sample.

The cohort comprised 710 or so healthy bone marrow donors. All cohort members were sampled while nominally healthy, although unrecorded immune exposures were likely present. The donor was CMV seropositive and was included in the group of 250 to 300 seropositive cohort members. A peripheral blood sample was collected from each donor, and TCR beta sequencing was performed on peripheral blood mononuclear cells. Genomic DNA extraction from the blood cell samples was performed with the Qiagen DNeasy Blood Extraction Kit. With regard to this clone: What this receptor recognizes is not known. No quality values exist for individual bases; no much larger clone is one base distant.

The material sequenced was PBMCs. The rearrangement combines TRBV10-3 with TRBJ1-5; the D gene is perhaps TRBD1, from 6 matching bases. The source is a man aged 40-49 years in good health and CMV-seropositive. The CDR3 protein sequence reads: CAISEWDKNQPQHF. The sequence in DNA is TGTGCCATCAGTGAGTGGGACAAGAATCAGCCCCAGCATTTT.